Following are 22 T cell receptor beta chains from one sample sequenced in a study of TIL therapy for anti-PD-1-resistant metastatic lung cancer. Indicated time point: pre-treatment sample, taken before nivolumab and TIL therapy. This was the immunoSEQ v3 assay. TCRdb keeps only in-frame clones here, not all; method: immunoSEQ multiplex PCR. The table includes some 45,000 clones, 80% to 90% detected once. Material: blood, obtained at baseline. The receptors here all came from a person aged 25 to 80 with non-small cell lung cancer.

This rearrangement joins TRBV5-8 to TRBJ2-5; possibly TRBD1 for D (5 bases). This CDR3 region has 15 residues. The ends were cut back, 3 bases at V and 3 bases at J, with 15 bases in the middle. CDR1 is SGHTS, CDR2 YDEGEE, per germline. The DNA of the CDR3 is TGTGCCAGCAGCTCCCGGTCAGGGCCCGAAGAGACCCAGTACTTC. Translating it yields CASSSRSGPEETQYF.

CDR3 loop: CASSFARGSGYEQYF. CDR3 DNA: TGTGCCAGCAGCTTTGCCAGAGGATCCGGGTACGAGCAGTACTTC. The chain links TRBV7-2 to TRBJ2-7; D is ambiguous. Germline CDR1 and CDR2: SGHTA and FQGNSA. Trimming took 3 bases from V and 4 from J, leaving 16 bases between them. The CDR3 runs 15 residues.

Worth noting for this clone: The germline gene is not matched at one end of the junction; a read error may be the cause. The chain links TRBV30 to TRBJ2-7, with D uncertain. The germline V gene encodes CDR1 GTSNPN and CDR2 SVGIG (reference sequence). The CDR3 contains 12 residues. CDR3 residues: CAWSVGLAFQTF. Written as DNA, the CDR3 is TGTGCCTGGAGTGTTGGTCTTGCGTTCCAGACCTTC.

This clone showed up just a few times. J is TRBJ1-5 and V is TRBV29-1; 8 positions agree with TRBD1. Germline V gives CDR1 SQVTM, CDR2 ANQGSEA. The CDR3 sequence is 14 residues long. The V gene end was trimmed by 5 bases and the J gene end by 5 bases; junction bases not matched to a gene: 8. CDR3 loop: CSVRTGLVDQPQHF. The CDR3 DNA reads as TGCAGCGTTAGGACAGGGTTGGTTGATCAGCCCCAGCATTTT.

The chain joins TRBV7-3 to TRBJ2-6, with TRBD2 as a possible D gene (5 bases). The germline V and J ends were trimmed by 1 base and 0 bases, with 7 bases remaining between them. The length of the CDR3 is 16 residues. Germline V gene sequence: CDR1 SGHTA, CDR2 FQGTGA. The CDR3 DNA reads as TGTGCCAGCAGCTTAATGGGGAGCTCTGGGGCCAACGTCCTGACTTTC. Translating it yields CASSLMGSSGANVLTF.

The chain employs TRBV5-5 and TRBJ2-3; TRBD2 aligns across 16 bases. The CDR3 extends over 15 amino acids. Germline loops: CDR1 SGHKS, CDR2 YYEKEE (reference sequence). The V segment lost 2 bases and the J segment 10 bases; nucleotides outside the gene matches: 4. Here the CDR3 reads CASSLTGTSGRAQYF. The DNA for the CDR3 is TGTGCCAGCAGCTTAACCGGGACTAGCGGGAGGGCGCAGTATTTT.

This clone was seen only once. The chain employs TRBV3-1 (or the pseudogene TRBV3-2) and TRBJ1-2; possibly TRBD1 for D (5 bases). CDR3 length: 15 residues. Germline V gene sequence: CDR1 LGHDT, CDR2 YNNKEL (reference sequence). Trimming left V 5 bases short and J 3 bases short, with 16 bases between. The CDR3 loop reads CASSGGREGYYGYTF. The CDR3 DNA sequence: TGTGCCAGCAGCGGAGGCAGGGAAGGGTACTATGGCTACACCTTC.

This chain connects TRBV7-9 to TRBJ1-2; 7 positions agree with TRBD1. J lost 0 bases, V lost 4 bases, and 5 bases had no gene match. The V gene's germline CDR1 is SEHNR and CDR2 FQNEAQ (reference sequence). This CDR3 has 15 residues. This chain's CDR3 is CASSSNRGANYGYTF. CDR3 sequence (DNA): TGTGCCAGCAGCTCAAACAGGGGCGCTAACTATGGCTACACCTTC.

The chain joins TRBV15 to TRBJ1-2, with 7 nucleotides matching TRBD1. The CDR3 loop spans 15 amino acids. Trimming took 3 bases from V and 7 from J; bases not matched to a gene: 11. The germline CDR1 and CDR2 sequences are LNHNV and YYDKDF (reference sequence). CDR3 residues: CATSSGGGVQRGYTF. In DNA, the CDR3 is TGTGCCACCAGCAGCGGAGGGGGCGTACAACGTGGCTACACCTTC.

This clone appeared a single time. The V gene is TRBV19, the J gene TRBJ2-7, with a possible D match to TRBD2 (6 bases). This CDR3 is 15 amino acids long. With 1 base removed from V and 1 base from J, the gap between germline ends came to 11 bases. Germline CDR1 and CDR2: LNHDA and SQIVND (reference sequence). The chain's CDR3 is CASSIGGTSSYEQYF. The CDR3 DNA reads TGTGCCAGTAGTATAGGCGGGACCTCGTCCTACGAGCAGTACTTC.

As DNA, the CDR3 is TGTGCCAGCAGTCGACGCCCTGGCGGGAGCTACGAGCAGTACTTC. Translating it yields CASSRRPGGSYEQYF. The V and J genes are TRBV6-2 or TRBV6-3 and TRBJ2-7; TRBD2 matches 7 bases. The CDR3 contains 15 residues. Unmatched junction bases numbered 10, after V lost 5 bases and J lost 3 bases. CDR1 and CDR2 (germline): MNHEY, SVGEGT.

The genes are TRBV6-5 and TRBJ1-2; D call uncertain. Germline V CDR1 and CDR2: MNHEY, SVGAGI. The V and J ends lost 3 bases and 4 bases respectively, with 12 bases between them. This CDR3 is 14 amino acids long. The chain's CDR3 is CASSYKVEGYGYTF. The CDR3 DNA is TGTGCCAGCAGTTATAAAGTGGAGGGCTATGGCTACACCTTC.

This clone ranks as medium-sized. This sequence joins TRBV19 and TRBJ1-5; tentative D call: TRBD1 (5 bases). Deletions cut 6 bases from V and 7 bases from J, with 16 bases between. The CDR3 extends over 14 amino acids. The germline gives CDR1 LNHDA, CDR2 SQIVND (reference sequence). CDR3 sequence reads: CASSPLGEAQPQHF. The CDR3 nucleotides are TGTGCCAGTAGCCCGTTGGGGGAGGCCCAGCCCCAGCATTTT. Variable domain in full (rest from reference TRBV19 and TRBJ1-5): DGGITQSPKYLFRKEGQNVTLSCEQNLNHDAMYWYRQDPGQGLRLIYYSQIVNDFQKGDIAEGYSVSREKKESFPLTVTSAQKNPTAFYLCASSPLGEAQPQHFGDGTRLSIL.

The chain is built from TRBV6-1 and TRBJ2-2, with D maybe TRBD2 (5 bases). Germline assignment: CDR1 MNHNS and CDR2 SASEGT. The CDR3 is 15 amino acids. V lost 3 bases and J lost 0, with 8 bases in between. CDR3 nucleotides: TGTGCCAGCAGTGAGCGGGTCGCGAACACCGGGGAGCTGTTTTTT. Translation: CASSERVANTGELFF.

This chain uses TRBV11-2 with TRBJ2-7, with D perhaps given as TRBD1 or TRBD2 (5 bases each). V was trimmed by 5 bases and J by 2 bases, leaving 16 bases between them. CDR1 is SGHAT and CDR2 is FQNNGV in the germline V gene. This CDR3 has 15 residues. The CDR3 sequence is CASSHFRDPAYEQYF. In DNA, the CDR3 is TGTGCCAGCAGCCATTTCCGGGACCCTGCCTACGAGCAGTACTTC.

This chain uses TRBV25-1 with TRBJ1-5; D may be TRBD1 (6 bases). The length of the CDR3 is 13 residues. V was trimmed by 3 bases and J by 4 bases, leaving 7 bases between them. Germline V CDR1 and CDR2: MGHDK, SYGVNS. The CDR3 loop is CASSEGANQPQHF. DNA for the CDR3: TGTGCCAGCAGTGAGGGGGCGAATCAGCCCCAGCATTTT.

This chain uses TRBV4-3 with TRBJ1-2; the D is unclear. V gave up 4 bases and J gave up 3 bases, with 12 bases separating them. Looked up from germline, CDR1 is LGHNA and CDR2 is YSLEER. The CDR3 consists of 14 residues. The CDR3 DNA is TGCGCCAGCAGCCCGCTGCGGGCCCACTATGGCTACACCTTC. It is translated as CASSPLRAHYGYTF.

The sample holds one count of this clone. J is TRBJ2-1 and V is TRBV13; 13 positions match TRBD2. With V trimmed by 1 base and J by 5 bases, 5 bases remained unmatched. The CDR3 is made up of 17 amino acids. Germline-derived CDR1 and CDR2 are PRHDT and FYEKMQ (reference sequence). CDR3 protein: CASSLEGGLAGNNEQFF. The CDR3 DNA reads TGTGCCAGCAGCTTAGAAGGGGGACTAGCGGGGAACAATGAGCAGTTCTTC.

The J gene is TRBJ1-5, the V gene TRBV4-3; TRBD1 matches 9 bases. The J segment lost 6 bases and the V segment lost 0 bases, leaving 12 bases of the junction unmatched. From germline, CDR1 is LGHNA and CDR2 YSLEER. This CDR3 has 18 amino acids. CDR3 protein: CASSQDFGGNRGRQPQHF. DNA for the CDR3: TGCGCCAGCAGCCAAGACTTTGGGGGTAACAGGGGGCGTCAGCCCCAGCATTTT.

This chain joins TRBV11-2 and TRBJ1-3; no reliable D call. Germline V CDR1 and CDR2: SGHAT, FQNNGV. Between the trimmed V and J ends, which lost 5 bases and 0 bases, there was a span of 17 bases. The CDR3 has 17 residues. The CDR3: CASSRLQWLSSGNTIYF. The CDR3, as DNA: TGTGCCAGCAGCCGGTTGCAGTGGCTCTCCTCTGGAAACACCATATATTTT. Variable domain in full (rest from reference TRBV11-2 and TRBJ1-3): EAGVAQSPRYKIIEKRQSVAFWCNPISGHATLYWYQQILGQGPKLLIQFQNNGVVDDSQLPKDRFSAERLKGVDSTLKIQPAKLEDSAVYLCASSRLQWLSSGNTIYFGEGSWLTVV.

This clone was seen once. The chain carries TRBV2 and TRBJ2-7, with D perhaps given as TRBD1 or TRBD2 (5 bases each). Germline CDR1 SNHLY, CDR2 FYNNEI. V lost 3 bases to trimming and J lost 5 bases, with 14 bases between them. This CDR3 comprises 14 residues. The CDR3: CASSDKGSKNEQYF. The DNA for the CDR3 is TGTGCCAGCAGTGACAAGGGGAGTAAGAACGAGCAGTACTTC.

The chain links TRBV19 to TRBJ2-1; possibly TRBD2 for D (5 bases). V dropped 7 bases and J dropped 9 bases, with 22 bases sitting between them. Germline CDR1 is LNHDA and CDR2 is SQIVND (reference sequence). This CDR3 comprises 15 residues. The CDR3 DNA reads TGTGCCAGTACCCCAATAGCGAGGACCACAACTGAGCAGTTCTTC. Its protein is CASTPIARTTTEQFF.